The clone carrying this TCR beta chain was observed many times. The target antigen is unknown. Trimming at V came to 4 bases and at J to 3 bases, leaving 3 bases not matched to a gene. The CDR3 is made up of 15 amino acids. Each patient was aged 18 to 65 and had newly diagnosed hyperthyroidism of under 2 months' duration. This specimen comes from a study of T cells in Graves' hyperthyroidism and ophthalmopathy. Study conclusions and caveats: Peripheral blood also featured most of the thyroid clonotypes expanded above 0.001. Ophthalmopathy, which appeared later, was predicted by the model a median 6.5 months before onset.

Using RNA transcripts as the source, TCR beta CDR3 regions were amplified. In the first-round RT-PCR of the TCR CDR3, the HTBI primer set was used. TCRdb analysed the multiplex PCR reads with MiXCR anew, one entry per CDR3 protein. The sample has 500,000 to 550,000 distinct CDR3 sequences; around 20% are singletons. The source of this sequence is a man in his late teens or twenties with Graves' hyperthyroidism. The chain recombines TRBV12-3 or TRBV12-4 with TRBJ2-7, with TRBD2 matching 13 bases. Material for sequencing was blood. The CDR3 coding sequence is TGTGCCAGCAGTTCGGGGACTAGCGGGATCTACGAGCAGTACTTC. This codes for CASSSGTSGIYEQYF.